The 23 T cell receptor beta chains below all came from one sample that was sequenced in a study of blood T cell repertoires in COVID-19. Generated by immunoSEQ multiplex PCR, the TCRdb table keeps only in-frame clones and is missing some. The data show 300,000 to 400,000 clones, under 90% seen once. The sequenced sample consisted of peripheral blood. The receptor source for this set is a woman aged 25 to 45 with COVID-19, enrolled during active disease.

Concerning this clone: The same CDR3 is also encoded by other DNA sequences in this sample. CDR3: CSVEGGTEAFF. The DNA for the CDR3 is TGCAGCGTTGAGGGGGGTACTGAAGCTTTCTTT. The rearrangement links TRBV29-1 to TRBJ1-1; perhaps TRBD1 as D (5 bases). The germline V and J ends were trimmed by 3 bases and 5 bases, with 7 bases remaining between them. The germline gives CDR1 SQVTM, CDR2 ANQGSEA. This CDR3 is 11 amino acids long.

This sequence joins TRBV2 and TRBJ2-3; 9 nucleotides match TRBD1. The CDR3 contains 15 residues. Germline V gene data show CDR1 as SNHLY and CDR2 as FYNNEI. The ends lost 4 bases at V and 4 bases at J; junction bases unmatched: 6. CDR3 DNA sequence: TGTGCCAGCAGTGCGACAGGGGGAGCGGCAGATACGCAGTATTTT. This sequence encodes CASSATGGAADTQYF.

V gene TRBV7-6 combines with J gene TRBJ1-3; D is undetermined. The germline V and J ends were trimmed by 0 bases and 0 bases, with 6 bases remaining between them. Germline CDR1 is SGHVS and CDR2 is FNYEAQ. CDR3 size: 15 residues. The CDR3 region has the DNA TGTGCCAGCAGCTTAGCAGCGAACTCTGGAAACACCATATATTTT. Encoded protein: CASSLAANSGNTIYF. Using reference TRBV7-6 and TRBJ1-3 for the parts outside the CDR3, the full variable domain is GAGVSQSPRYKVTKRGQDVALRCDPISGHVSLYWYRQALGQGPEFLTYFNYEAQQDKSGLPNDRFSAERPEGSISTLTIQRTEQRDSAMYRCASSLAANSGNTIYFGEGSWLTVV.

In its sample, this clone was seen once. The chain carries TRBV12-3 or TRBV12-4 and TRBJ1-4; D not resolved. The CDR3 is made up of 13 amino acids. The V and J ends lost 7 bases and 4 bases respectively, with 10 bases between them. The CDR3 sequence is CASTRLSNEKLFF. The CDR3 nucleotides are TGTGCCAGCACCCGACTTAGTAATGAAAAACTGTTTTTT.

The chain couples TRBV7-2 to TRBJ2-5; TRBD2 matches 11 bases. This CDR3 spans 17 amino acids. V gave up 6 bases and J gave up 5 bases; unmatched junction bases: 14. Germline values: CDR1 SGHTA, CDR2 FQGNSA. The CDR3 protein is CASSSGTSGRLRETQYF. The CDR3 DNA follows: TGTGCCAGCAGTTCCGGGACTAGCGGCAGACTAAGGGAGACCCAGTACTTC.

The V and J genes are TRBV9 and TRBJ2-3; possible D gene TRBD2, 6 bases. Looked up from germline, CDR1 is SGDLS and CDR2 is YYNGEE. Trimming took 3 bases from V and 0 from J, leaving 14 bases between them. The CDR3 loop spans 16 amino acids. The CDR3 DNA is TGTGCCAGCAGCGGTACTAGCCTAGCTAGCACAGATACGCAGTATTTT. Protein: CASSGTSLASTDTQYF.

This chain links TRBV5-1 with TRBJ1-5, with 10 bases identical to TRBD1. J gave up 6 bases and V 3 bases, and 9 bases lay outside the gene matches. The length of the CDR3 is 16 residues. CDR1 and CDR2 from the germline V gene are SGHRS and YFSETQ. CDR3 nucleotides: TGCGCCAGCAGCTCAGGGGGACAGGGGCCCCGTCAGCCCCAGCATTTT. Its translation: CASSSGGQGPRQPQHF.

This chain joins TRBV29-1 and TRBJ1-5, with TRBD1 identical over 7 bases. Germline-derived CDR1 and CDR2 are SQVTM and ANQGSEA. V shed 5 bases and J 4 bases; nucleotides not matched to a gene: 11. The CDR3 has 15 residues. Here the CDR3 reads CSVMERGPPNQPQHF. The CDR3 nucleotides read TGCAGCGTTATGGAAAGGGGGCCTCCTAATCAGCCCCAGCATTTT. Combining the CDR3 with reference TRBV29-1 and TRBJ1-5 gives the whole variable domain SAVISQKPSRDICQRGTSLTIQCQVDSQVTMMFWYRQQPGQSLTLIATANQGSEATYESGFVIDKFPISRPNLTFSTLTVSNMSPEDSSIYLCSVMERGPPNQPQHFGDGTRLSIL.

The chain has TRBV27 and TRBJ2-7; possibly TRBD2 for D (5 bases). Trimming removed 2 bases at V and 2 bases at J, with 13 bases between. Looked up from germline, CDR1 is MNHEY and CDR2 is SMNVEV (reference sequence). The CDR3 consists of 15 residues. The CDR3 region is CASSLRGSRPYEQYF. Written as DNA, the CDR3 is TGTGCCAGCAGTTTACGGGGTTCCCGACCCTACGAGCAGTACTTC.

This sequence joins TRBV4-1 and TRBJ1-1; no definite D call. From germline, CDR1 is MGHRA and CDR2 YSYEKL. The CDR3 is 13 residues long. The ends were cut back, 0 bases at V and 3 bases at J, with 5 bases in the middle. The CDR3 sequence: CASSQDSDTEAFF. CDR3 coding DNA: TGCGCCAGCAGCCAAGATTCGGACACTGAAGCTTTCTTT.

The CDR3 DNA follows: TGTGCCAGCAGCCCCAGCGGGACTAGCGACGAGCAGTACTTC. Translating it yields CASSPSGTSDEQYF. The chain links TRBV5-4 to TRBJ2-7, with 10 bases that match TRBD2. Trimming cost V 4 bases and J 5 bases; bases outside gene matches: 6. CDR1 and CDR2 (germline): SGHNT, YYREEE (reference sequence). The CDR3 has 14 amino acids.

The V call is TRBV3-1 (or the pseudogene TRBV3-2), the J call TRBJ1-3; TRBD1 might be the D (6 bases). The germline V gene has CDR1 LGHDT and CDR2 YNNKEL (reference sequence). V gave up 3 bases and J gave up 7 bases, with 13 bases separating them. The CDR3 covers 14 residues. The CDR3 DNA is TGTGCCAGCAGCCACCTTGGGCAGGGGAACACCATATATTTT. Translation: CASSHLGQGNTIYF.

CDR3 sequence (DNA): TGTGCCAGCAGCCAAGACGGACAGGGCTACGAGCAGTACTTC. Its protein is CASSQDGQGYEQYF. The rearrangement joins TRBV3-1 (or the pseudogene TRBV3-2) to TRBJ2-7, with 8 bases aligning to TRBD1. Germline lookup yields CDR1 LGHDT and CDR2 YNNKEL (reference sequence). J lost 3 bases, V lost 0 bases, and 1 base had no gene match. This CDR3 is 14 amino acids long.

The chain uses TRBV6-5 and TRBJ1-1; 9 bases agree with TRBD1. Trimming removed 2 bases from V and 1 base from J; junction bases left unmatched: 2. Germline CDR1 and CDR2: MNHEY and SVGAGI. This CDR3 region has 15 residues. The CDR3 nucleotides are TGTGCCAGCAGTTACGGGGGACAGGGGAACACTGAAGCTTTCTTT. Protein product: CASSYGGQGNTEAFF.

The sample holds one count of this clone. This chain joins TRBV24-1 and TRBJ2-1, with 14 bases identical to TRBD2. Unmatched junction bases numbered 5, after V lost 4 bases and J lost 13 bases. This CDR3 spans 14 amino acids. The germline CDR1 and CDR2 sequences are KGHDR and SFDVKD. CDR3 sequence: CATSDPGLAGVQFF. The CDR3 DNA reads as TGTGCCACCAGTGACCCGGGACTAGCGGGAGTCCAGTTCTTC.

The chain joins TRBV21-1 to TRBJ2-1; no check of the table's D call, TRBD2, against the DNA was made. TRBV21-1 is labeled a pseudogene. The CDR3 runs to 15 residues. The CDR3 DNA reads as TGTGCCAGCAGCAAAATCTCGGGCTCCTACAATGAGCAGTTCTTC. Its translation: CASSKISGSYNEQFF.

V usage is TRBV7-9 and J usage is TRBJ1-1, with D possibly being TRBD1 (6 bases). Trimming shortened V by 7 bases and J by 2 bases, and 14 bases separated the two germline ends. The germline CDR1 and CDR2 sequences are SEHNR and FQNEAQ (reference sequence). The CDR3 has 14 residues. The CDR3 sequence: CASIRQVSNTEAFF. CDR3 nucleotide sequence: TGTGCCAGCATCAGACAGGTTTCTAACACTGAAGCTTTCTTT.

The rearrangement uses TRBV5-4 and TRBJ1-2, with D maybe TRBD1 (5 bases). Trimming removed 4 bases at V and 0 bases at J, with 13 bases between. The CDR3 spans 15 residues. CDR1 and CDR2 from the germline V gene are SGHNT and YYREEE (reference sequence). The DNA for the CDR3 is TGTGCCAGCAGCCTGGGTTGGGGCACTAACTATGGCTACACCTTC. This codes for CASSLGWGTNYGYTF.

The chain employs TRBV7-8 and TRBJ2-7, with D tentatively TRBD2 (5 bases). The length of the CDR3 is 15 residues. The V and J ends lost 5 bases and 7 bases respectively, with 21 bases between them. Looked up from germline, CDR1 is SGHVS and CDR2 is FQNEAQ. The chain's CDR3 is CASSLSGMGSWEQYF. The DNA for the CDR3 is TGTGCCAGCAGCCTATCCGGGATGGGGTCGTGGGAGCAGTACTTC.

V is TRBV19 and J is TRBJ2-1; D perhaps matches TRBD1 (5 bases). Germline V gene sequence: CDR1 LNHDA, CDR2 SQIVND (reference sequence). Trimming removed 6 bases from V and 8 bases from J, with 20 bases in between. This CDR3 has 15 residues. DNA of the CDR3: TGTGCCAGTAGCGGGTTAGGGGTTTTTCCGGATGAGCAGTTCTTC. It specifies CASSGLGVFPDEQFF.

The chain is built from TRBV11-2 and TRBJ1-5, with 7 positions matching TRBD1. This CDR3 is 15 amino acids long. CDR1 is SGHAT and CDR2 is FQNNGV in the germline V gene. V trimming: 4 bases; J trimming: 0 bases; junction bases outside the gene matches: 3. CDR3 nucleotides: TGTGCCAGCAGCTCGGGACAGCATAGCAATCAGCCCCAGCATTTT. It translates to CASSSGQHSNQPQHF.

In its sample, this clone was seen a few times. The CDR3 DNA is TGTGCCAGCAGTGCGGGGGATCAGCCCCAGCATTTT. Its protein product is CASSAGDQPQHF. The rearrangement links TRBV3-1 (or the pseudogene TRBV3-2) to TRBJ1-5, with D possibly TRBD1 on 5 matching bases. V lost 6 bases and J lost 5, with 8 bases in between. Germline V CDR1 and CDR2: LGHDT, YNNKEL (reference sequence). This CDR3 is 12 amino acids long.

The V gene is TRBV3-1 (or the pseudogene TRBV3-2), the J gene TRBJ2-7; D not certain. Germline CDR1 is LGHDT and CDR2 is YNNKEL (reference sequence). CDR3 length: 15 amino acids. Trimming left V 0 bases short and J 2 bases short, with 11 bases between. CDR3 sequence reads: CASSQDLREAYEQYF. CDR3 coding DNA: TGTGCCAGCAGCCAAGATTTGAGAGAGGCCTACGAGCAGTACTTC.